The next 20 T cell receptor beta chains were all read from a single sample in a study of T cells expressing NK-cell markers (dated by TCRdb to about 2020). Receptor libraries were prepared by 5' RACE. This sample was sequenced with an Illumina HiSeq 2000. TCRdb reprocessed the public reads and reports one entry per CDR3 protein sequence, without DNA. In this sample's table one finds hundreds of thousands of distinct CDR3 sequences. The ten top clones hold approximately 3.6% of the sample. The specimen was blood T cells: a sorted CD56 or NKG2C T cell subset, CD4+ or CD8+ T cells, or bulk PBMC T cells (not recorded which). The source of these receptors is a man younger than 35 in good health. Donor details come from another sample of the same person, matched by shared clones.

The rearrangement joins TRBV5-1 to TRBJ1-1. The CDR3 is 13 amino acids. CDR1 is SGHRS, CDR2 YFSETQ, per germline. CDR3 in amino acids: CASSLGDRPEAFF.

The chain's CDR3 is CASSHRWGLDQETQYF. The chain combines TRBV3-1 with TRBJ2-5; the TRBD2 assignment by TCRdb is unverifiable without DNA. In germline, CDR1 is LGHDT, CDR2 YNNKEL (reference sequence). This CDR3 spans 16 amino acids.

This sequence joins TRBV6-5 and TRBJ1-1. The germline V gene has CDR1 MNHEY and CDR2 SVGAGI. The CDR3 runs 12 residues. This CDR3 is CASKSLETEAFF.

The chain recombines TRBV12-3 or TRBV12-4 with TRBJ2-1; TCRdb designates TRBD2, a call that cannot be tested without DNA. The CDR3 runs to 17 residues. This chain's CDR3 is CASSKTSGRARYNEQFF.

V and J are TRBV4-2 and TRBJ1-1. This CDR3 has 15 residues. Per germline, CDR1 LGHNA and CDR2 YNFKEQ. This CDR3 reads CASSHLSLSNTEAFF.

V gene TRBV28 combines with J gene TRBJ2-7. Looked up from germline, CDR1 is MDHEN and CDR2 is SYDVKM. This CDR3 is 13 amino acids long. Here the CDR3 reads CASRLTFSYEQYF.

The chain recombines TRBV4-3 with TRBJ1-2. Germline V CDR1 and CDR2: LGHNA, YSLEER. The CDR3 totals 17 residues. The CDR3 loop reads CASSQDLRARVGYGYTF.

This chain connects TRBV7-9 to TRBJ2-2; TCRdb lists TRBD2, though no DNA is available to test this call. Germline lookup yields CDR1 SEHNR and CDR2 FQNEAQ (reference sequence). The CDR3 extends over 18 amino acids. The CDR3 sequence is CASRTGLAGDTNTGELFF.

The genes are TRBV29-1 and TRBJ1-1. The V gene's germline CDR1 is SQVTM and CDR2 ANQGSEA. The CDR3 consists of 12 residues. The CDR3 region is CSVLHFGTEAFF.

The chain links TRBV9 to TRBJ2-1; TCRdb names TRBD2, which stays unverified in the absence of DNA. Germline CDR1 is SGDLS and CDR2 is YYNGEE. The CDR3 has 16 amino acids. This CDR3 reads CASSVAPSGRAGEQFF.

The V call is TRBV20-1, the J call TRBJ1-2; the TCRdb D gene call, TRBD1, has no DNA to confirm it. The CDR3 is 14 residues long. CDR1 is DFQATT and CDR2 is SNEGSKA in the germline V gene (reference sequence). The CDR3 protein is CSAPGVGRDYGYTF.

The chain carries TRBV30 and TRBJ2-1; TCRdb calls TRBD2, which cannot be checked without DNA. CDR3 size: 16 residues. Germline assignment: CDR1 GTSNPN and CDR2 SVGIG (reference sequence). This CDR3 reads CAWSNGSPGLQTEQFF.

V gene TRBV20-1 combines with J gene TRBJ1-6; TCRdb lists TRBD1, though no DNA is available to test this call. CDR1 is DFQATT, CDR2 SNEGSKA, per germline (reference sequence). The length of the CDR3 is 16 residues. The CDR3 region is CSARPGRGVNNSPLHF.

This sequence joins TRBV28 and TRBJ2-5; TCRdb's D call, TRBD2, is unchecked because there is no DNA. This CDR3 is built from 12 residues. Germline V CDR1 and CDR2: MDHEN, SYDVKM. The CDR3 reads CASAIGGETQYF.

The J gene is TRBJ2-7, the V gene TRBV12-3 or TRBV12-4; the D gene TCRdb calls, TRBD2, cannot be checked with no DNA. This CDR3 spans 18 amino acids. CDR3 region: CASSFLALIYEKNYEQYF.

This chain uses TRBV29-1 with TRBJ1-1; checking the TCRdb D call of TRBD1 is not possible without DNA. CDR3 length: 13 amino acids. Germline CDR1 and CDR2: SQVTM and ANQGSEA. The CDR3 reads CSVAGGRDTEAFF.

The V gene is TRBV11-2, the J gene TRBJ2-3. The CDR3 spans 12 residues. Germline V lookup: CDR1 SGHAT, CDR2 FQNNGV. Here the CDR3 reads CASSLSSTGQYF.

V usage is TRBV7-6 and J usage is TRBJ2-1; there is no DNA to check the TCRdb D call of TRBD1. In germline, CDR1 is SGHVS, CDR2 FNYEAQ. The CDR3 has 15 amino acids. Here the CDR3 reads CASSLFPGDYNEQFF.

The gene calls are TRBV29-1 and TRBJ2-2; no DNA is available, so the TRBD1 call from TCRdb remains unchecked. Germline CDR1 and CDR2: SQVTM and ANQGSEA. This CDR3 has 14 residues. The chain's CDR3 is CSVDAGSETGELFF.

The V call is TRBV27, the J call TRBJ2-1; the TCRdb call, TRBD2, lacks DNA for checking. The CDR3 totals 17 residues. Germline-derived CDR1 and CDR2 are MNHEY and SMNVEV (reference sequence). The CDR3 reads CASSPGLAGFSYNEQFF.